This T cell receptor beta chain comes out of a study of T cell repertoires in cytomegalovirus infection. Study-level background: CMV infection plus the matching HLA type was flagged by public TCR beta signatures. Study-wide results and caveats: Public TCR beta family frequency separated CMV-and-HLA carriers, including in an independent cohort.

TCRdb recomputed calls from the reads with MiXCR, one row per CDR3 protein. The table shows approximately 200,000 distinct CDR3 sequences, with 22% occurring only once. This clonotype turned up a few times. What it binds is not known. J gave up 8 bases and V 6 bases, and 7 bases lay outside the gene matches. Per the germline V gene, CDR1 is SEHNR and CDR2 is FQNEAQ (reference sequence). The CDR3 covers 15 residues. What was sequenced was CD8+ T cells from PBMCs. This TCR was sampled from a human donor in good health (CMV status not recorded). Some clones in this sample may be carry-over from other donors' samples. V gene TRBV7-9 combines with J gene TRBJ2-1; 13 bases align to TRBD2. The CDR3 loop reads CASSSGTSGADEQFF. CDR3 coding DNA: TGTGCCAGCAGTTCCGGGACTAGCGGGGCCGATGAGCAGTTCTTC.